These T cell receptor beta chains were read from a single sample in a study of CD8 T cells in Susac syndrome. TCRdb analysed the immunoSEQ multiplex PCR reads with MiXCR anew, one entry per CDR3 protein. The table records 170,000 or so distinct CDR3 sequences, 94% of them present only once. Sequencing was performed on CD4+ T cells from PBMCs. These receptors were collected from a human donor with Susac syndrome. Each CDR3 is given with its conserved first and last residue. Fields, in order: CDR3 DNA, CDR3 protein, J gene, clone size, D gene, V gene. A D gene is named only where the DNA matches it firmly. The listing skips clone size in some rows; elsewhere it reads once, few, many or a size class.

TGCGCCAGCAGCCCTACAGGGTGGGCGGAAGCTTTCTTT | CASSPTGWAEAFF | TRBJ1-1 | . | . | TRBV5-1
TGCGGGCCACAGGGGGAGGCCGGATTCCCCCCGTCCTACTCTGGAAACACCATATATTTT | CGPQGEAGFPPSYSGNTIYF | TRBJ1-3 | . | TRBD1 | TRBV10-1
TGTGCCAGCAGCGTAGTGGCGAGGGGAGGGACCGGGGAGCTGTTTTTT | CASSVVARGGTGELFF | TRBJ2-2 | . | TRBD2 | TRBV9
TGTGCCAGCAGTGATCCCAGCGGGGTAACCGGGGAGCTGTTTTTT | CASSDPSGVTGELFF | TRBJ2-2 | . | TRBD2 | TRBV2
TGCAGTGCTAGTGGGCTAGCGGGGGGGGTTCAATCAGCGACCCAGTACTTC | CSASGLAGGVQSATQYF | TRBJ2-5 | . | TRBD2 | TRBV20-1
TGTGCTAGTGGTCCTCGCGAGACCCAGTACTTC | CASGPRETQYF | TRBJ2-5 | . | . | TRBV12-5
TGTGCCAGCAGCCCACAGGGAGCTAATGAAAAACTGTTTTTT | CASSPQGANEKLFF | TRBJ1-4 | . | . | TRBV7-2
TGTGCCAGCAGCGTGACAGGGATCAACTATGGCTACACCTTC | CASSVTGINYGYTF | TRBJ1-2 | . | TRBD1 | TRBV7-9
TGCAGTGCTAGAGAAGGAGCGGGTAGCTCCTACAATGAGCAGTTCTTC | CSAREGAGSSYNEQFF | TRBJ2-1 | . | . | TRBV20-1
TGTGCCAGCAGCCAAGATTCGGGGGCCCAGCATTTT | CASSQDSGAQHF | TRBJ1-5 | . | . | TRBV3-1
TGCAGTGCCAGGACTCGTGGGGATACGCAGTATTTT | CSARTRGDTQYF | TRBJ2-3 | . | . | TRBV20-1
TGTGCCAGCAGCTGGGACCATGTAGGGGAGCAGTACTTC | CASSWDHVGEQYF | TRBJ2-7 | . | . | TRBV7-9
TGTGCCACCAGCCCCGGCACAGATACGCAGTATTTT | CATSPGTDTQYF | TRBJ2-3 | . | . | TRBV15
TGTGCCAGCAGCTCCCGTGCTAGCGGGGGAAGGACCCAGTACTTC | CASSSRASGGRTQYF | TRBJ2-5 | . | TRBD2 | TRBV5-4
TGTGCCAGCAGCCGTTCAAGGGTTAGCACAGATACGCAGTATTTT | CASSRSRVSTDTQYF | TRBJ2-3 | once | . | TRBV7-9
TGTGCCAGCAGTCGGGGGACAGGGATTTCCTCCGAGCAGTACTTC | CASSRGTGISSEQYF | TRBJ2-7 | . | TRBD1 | TRBV27
TGTGCCAGCAGTTTATCGGTCCCCCGGTCGGGGCCTCAGGATACGCAGTATTTT | CASSLSVPRSGPQDTQYF | TRBJ2-3 | . | . | TRBV27
TGTGCCAGCAGCCTCACGGGATCTGGGCCAGATACGCAGTATTTT | CASSLTGSGPDTQYF | TRBJ2-3 | once | . | TRBV7-9
TGTGCCAGCAGTGAAGCCCCGGTAGCGGGGGCCCCAGATACGCAGTATTTT | CASSEAPVAGAPDTQYF | TRBJ2-3 | . | TRBD2 | TRBV25-1
TGCAGTGCCCCCGAGAGGGGTGCTGAAGCTTTCTTT | CSAPERGAEAFF | TRBJ1-1 | . | . | TRBV20-1
TGTGCCAGCAGCTTTTTAGGGACAGGGAAAGACGAGCAGTACTTC | CASSFLGTGKDEQYF | TRBJ2-7 | . | TRBD1 | TRBV7-9
TGTGCCAGCAGTCGGGGAGATACGCAGTATTTT | CASSRGDTQYF | TRBJ2-3 | few | . | TRBV6-2/TRBV6-3